The present TCR beta chain was sequenced within a study of human T cells and chemical hapten exposure. This clonotype was seen more than once but under ten times. This CDR3 region has 15 residues. Per the germline V gene, CDR1 is SGHDN and CDR2 is FVKESK. V was pared by 5 bases and J by 3 bases, with 6 bases of the junction left unmatched. Documented time point: patch test 3, about 24 weeks after DPC sensitization. Treatment defined: therapeutic diphenylcyclopropenone sensitization with weekly scalp DPC. TCRdb re-called the RACE reads through MiXCR, storing one row per CDR3 protein. The sample has 80,000 to 100,000 distinct CDR3 sequences, roughly 27% seen once.

This specimen consisted of whole blood, obtained in connection with sensitization to the hapten diphenylcyclopropenone (DPC). The source is a man aged 40-49 years with alopecia areata. Some clones in this sample may be carry-over from other donors' samples. The J gene is TRBJ2-1, the V gene TRBV14; 8 bases agree with TRBD1. CDR3 coding DNA: TGTGCCAGCAGCGCAGGGACAGGTAACTACAATGAGCAGTTCTTC. It is translated as CASSAGTGNYNEQFF.